This T cell receptor beta chain was recorded in a study of T cell responses to AZD1222 COVID-19 vaccine. This CDR3 contains 13 residues. V was clipped by 1 base and J by 7 bases, with 11 bases between them. Germline CDR1 reads SEHNR; CDR2 reads FQNEAQ (reference sequence). Method: immunoSEQ multiplex PCR; TCRdb's copy keeps in-frame clones and lacks some. The sample lists under 150,000 clones; approximately 93% were seen once. Findings and limits, study-wide: Seropositive at baseline were only 5 or 6 AZD1222 recipients. White British ancestry dominated among donors, who included more females, and clonal diversity was possibly underestimated. Repertoires were obtained only post-peak T cell response.

About this clone itself: The antigen is not known.

V gene TRBV7-9 combines with J gene TRBJ2-7; D ambiguous. Sequencing was performed on peripheral blood, taken on day 0 of AZD1222 vaccination. The receptor was isolated from an adult in good health. The CDR3 DNA reads as TGTGCCAGCAGCTTAGGGGCTACGAGGGAGCAGTACTTC. This encodes CASSLGATREQYF.